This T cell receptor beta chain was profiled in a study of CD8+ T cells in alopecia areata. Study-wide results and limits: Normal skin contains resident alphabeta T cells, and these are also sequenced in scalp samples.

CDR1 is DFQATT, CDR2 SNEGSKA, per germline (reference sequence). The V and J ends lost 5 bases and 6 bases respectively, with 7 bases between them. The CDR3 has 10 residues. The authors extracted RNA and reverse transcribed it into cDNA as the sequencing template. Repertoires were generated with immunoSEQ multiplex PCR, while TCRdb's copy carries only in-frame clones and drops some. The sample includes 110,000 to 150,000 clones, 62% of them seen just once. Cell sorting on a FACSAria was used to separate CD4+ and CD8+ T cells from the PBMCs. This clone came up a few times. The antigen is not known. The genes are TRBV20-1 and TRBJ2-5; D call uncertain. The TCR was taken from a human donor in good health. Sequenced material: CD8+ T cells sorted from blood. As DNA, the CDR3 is TGCAGTGCTCCGCGGCAGACCCAGTACTTC. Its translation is CSAPRQTQYF.